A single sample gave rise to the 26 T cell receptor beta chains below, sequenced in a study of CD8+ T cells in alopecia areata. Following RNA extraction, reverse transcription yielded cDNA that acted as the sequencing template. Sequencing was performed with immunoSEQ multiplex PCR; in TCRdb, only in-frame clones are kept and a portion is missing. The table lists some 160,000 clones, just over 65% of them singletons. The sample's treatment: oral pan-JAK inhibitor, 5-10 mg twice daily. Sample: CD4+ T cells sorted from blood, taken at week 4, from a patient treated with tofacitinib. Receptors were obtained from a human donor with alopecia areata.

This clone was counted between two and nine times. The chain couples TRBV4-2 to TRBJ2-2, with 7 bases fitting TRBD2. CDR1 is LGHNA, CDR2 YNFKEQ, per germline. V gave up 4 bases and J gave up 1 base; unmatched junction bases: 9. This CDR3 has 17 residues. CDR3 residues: CASSRTWSGENTGELFF. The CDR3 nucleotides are TGTGCCAGCAGCCGTACCTGGAGCGGGGAGAACACCGGGGAGCTGTTTTTT.

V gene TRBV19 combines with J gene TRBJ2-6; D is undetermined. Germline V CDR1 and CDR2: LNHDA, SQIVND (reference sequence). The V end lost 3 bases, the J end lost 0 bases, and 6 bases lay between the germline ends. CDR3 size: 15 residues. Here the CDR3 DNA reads TGTGCCAGTAGTATCTCCAGCTCTGGGGCCAACGTCCTGACTTTC. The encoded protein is CASSISSSGANVLTF. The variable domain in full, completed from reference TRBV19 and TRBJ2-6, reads DGGITQSPKYLFRKEGQNVTLSCEQNLNHDAMYWYRQDPGQGLRLIYYSQIVNDFQKGDIAEGYSVSREKKESFPLTVTSAQKNPTAFYLCASSISSSGANVLTFGAGSRLTVL.

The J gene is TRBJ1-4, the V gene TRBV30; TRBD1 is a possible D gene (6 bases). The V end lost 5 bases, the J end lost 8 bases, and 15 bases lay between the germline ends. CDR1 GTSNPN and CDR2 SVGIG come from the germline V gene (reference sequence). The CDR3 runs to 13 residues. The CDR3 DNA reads TGTGCCTGGGAAAAGGGGGTTGGCGAAAAACTGTTTTTT. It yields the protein CAWEKGVGEKLFF.

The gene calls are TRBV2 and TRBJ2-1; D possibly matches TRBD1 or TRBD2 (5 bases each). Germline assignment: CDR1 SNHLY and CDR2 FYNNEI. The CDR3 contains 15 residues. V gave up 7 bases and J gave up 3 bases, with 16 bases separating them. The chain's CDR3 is CASMSGPSLYNEQFF. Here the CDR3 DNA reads TGTGCCAGCATGTCGGGACCCTCTCTCTACAATGAGCAGTTCTTC.

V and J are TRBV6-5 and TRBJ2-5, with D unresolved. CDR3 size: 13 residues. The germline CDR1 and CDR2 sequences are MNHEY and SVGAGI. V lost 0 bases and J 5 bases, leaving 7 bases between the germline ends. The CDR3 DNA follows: TGTGCCAGCAGTTACTCGACGCGGGAGACCCAGTACTTC. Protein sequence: CASSYSTRETQYF.

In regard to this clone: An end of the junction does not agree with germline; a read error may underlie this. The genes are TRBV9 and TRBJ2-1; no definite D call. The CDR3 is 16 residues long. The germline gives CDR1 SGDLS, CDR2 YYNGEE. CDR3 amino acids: CASSVGLAPNYHEQFF. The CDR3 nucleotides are TGTGCCAGCAGCGTAGGGCTTGCCCCAAACTACCATGAGCAGTTCTTC.

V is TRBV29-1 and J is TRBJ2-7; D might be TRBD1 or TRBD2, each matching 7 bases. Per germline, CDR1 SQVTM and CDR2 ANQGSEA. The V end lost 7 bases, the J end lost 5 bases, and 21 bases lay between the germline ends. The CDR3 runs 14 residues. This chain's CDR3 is CSAAGRGPVNEQYF. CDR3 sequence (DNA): TGCAGCGCCGCTGGGAGGGGGCCCGTCAACGAGCAGTACTTC.

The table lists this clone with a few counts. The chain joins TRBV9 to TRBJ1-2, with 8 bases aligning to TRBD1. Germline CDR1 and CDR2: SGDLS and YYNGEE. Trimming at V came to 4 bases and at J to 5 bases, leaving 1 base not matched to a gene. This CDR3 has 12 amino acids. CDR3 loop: CASSNRGYGYTF. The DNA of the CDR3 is TGTGCCAGCAGCAACAGGGGGTATGGCTACACCTTC.

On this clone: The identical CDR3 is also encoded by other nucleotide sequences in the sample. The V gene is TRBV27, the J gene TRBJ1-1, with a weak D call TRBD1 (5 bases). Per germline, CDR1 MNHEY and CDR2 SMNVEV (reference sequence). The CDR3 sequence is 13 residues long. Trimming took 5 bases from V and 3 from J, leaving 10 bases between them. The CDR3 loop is CASSTGVYTEAFF. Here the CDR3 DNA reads TGTGCCAGCAGTACAGGCGTCTACACTGAAGCTTTCTTT.

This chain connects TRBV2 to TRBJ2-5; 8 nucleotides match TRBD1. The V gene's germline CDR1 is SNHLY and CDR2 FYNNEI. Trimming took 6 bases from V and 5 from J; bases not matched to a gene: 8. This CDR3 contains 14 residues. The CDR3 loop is CASRERTGKETQYF. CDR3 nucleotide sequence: TGTGCCAGCAGAGAACGGACAGGGAAGGAGACCCAGTACTTC.

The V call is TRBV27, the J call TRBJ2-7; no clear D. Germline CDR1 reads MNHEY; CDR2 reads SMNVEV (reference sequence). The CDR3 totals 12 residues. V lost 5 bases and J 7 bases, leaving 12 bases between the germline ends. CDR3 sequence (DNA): TGTGCCAGCAGTCATTATGCCGGGGAGCAGTACTTC. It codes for CASSHYAGEQYF.

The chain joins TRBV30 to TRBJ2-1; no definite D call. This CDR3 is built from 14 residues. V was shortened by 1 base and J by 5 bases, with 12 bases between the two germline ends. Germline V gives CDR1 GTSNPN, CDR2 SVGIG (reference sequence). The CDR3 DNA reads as TGTGCCTGGAGTGGAGTAGGGCGCCACAATGAGCAGTTCTTC. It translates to CAWSGVGRHNEQFF.

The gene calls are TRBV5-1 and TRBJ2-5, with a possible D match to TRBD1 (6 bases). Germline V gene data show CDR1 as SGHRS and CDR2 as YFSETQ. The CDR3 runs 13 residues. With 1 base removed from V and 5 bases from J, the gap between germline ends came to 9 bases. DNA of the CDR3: TGCGCCAGCAGCTTGCAGGGGACGGAGACCCAGTACTTC. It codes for CASSLQGTETQYF.

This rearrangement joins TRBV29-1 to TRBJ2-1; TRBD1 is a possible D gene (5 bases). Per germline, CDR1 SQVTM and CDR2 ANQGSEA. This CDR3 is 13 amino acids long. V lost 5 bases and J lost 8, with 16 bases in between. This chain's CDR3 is CSVRRLQGDEQFF. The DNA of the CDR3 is TGCAGCGTTCGAAGGCTTCAAGGGGATGAGCAGTTCTTC.

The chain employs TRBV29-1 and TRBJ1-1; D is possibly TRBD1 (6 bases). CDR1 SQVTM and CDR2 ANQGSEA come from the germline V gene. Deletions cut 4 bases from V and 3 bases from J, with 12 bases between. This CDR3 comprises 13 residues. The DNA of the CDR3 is TGCAGCGTTGGGAGCTACAGGGACACTGAAGCTTTCTTT. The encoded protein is CSVGSYRDTEAFF.

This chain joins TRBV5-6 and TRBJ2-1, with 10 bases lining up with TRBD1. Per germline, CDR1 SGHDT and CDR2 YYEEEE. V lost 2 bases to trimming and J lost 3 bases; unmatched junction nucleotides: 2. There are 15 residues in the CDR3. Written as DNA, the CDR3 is TGTGCCAGCAGCTTCCGGGACAGGGGCTACAATGAGCAGTTCTTC. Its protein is CASSFRDRGYNEQFF. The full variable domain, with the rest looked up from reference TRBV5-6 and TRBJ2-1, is DAGVTQSPTHLIKTRGQQVTLRCSPKSGHDTVSWYQQALGQGPQFIFQYYEEEERQRGNFPDRFSGHQFPNYSSELNVNALLLGDSALYLCASSFRDRGYNEQFFGPGTRLTVL.

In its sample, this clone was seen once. The CDR3 region has the DNA TGCGCCAGCAGCCAAGGGTGGACAGGCGGGGATGAGCAGTTCTTC. Residues: CASSQGWTGGDEQFF. J is TRBJ2-1 and V is TRBV4-3; a possible D gene is TRBD1 (7 bases). V was cut by 1 base and J by 8 bases, with 15 bases left in between. CDR1 is LGHNA and CDR2 is YSLEER in the germline V gene. The CDR3 length is 15 residues.

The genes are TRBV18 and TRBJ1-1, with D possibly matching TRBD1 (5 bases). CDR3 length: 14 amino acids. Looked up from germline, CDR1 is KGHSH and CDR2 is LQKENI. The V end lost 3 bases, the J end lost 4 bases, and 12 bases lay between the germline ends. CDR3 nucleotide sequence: TGTGCCAGCTCACCCAGTCGGGGCGGCACTGAAGCTTTCTTT. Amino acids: CASSPSRGGTEAFF.

The CDR3 nucleotides are TGTGCCAGCAGCATGCCGACAGGGGGCAGGGACAATGAGCAGTTCTTC. This encodes CASSMPTGGRDNEQFF. The chain is built from TRBV9 and TRBJ2-1; 10 bases are a match to TRBD1. J lost 5 bases, V lost 4 bases, and 9 bases had no gene match. This CDR3 region has 16 residues. Germline V gene data show CDR1 as SGDLS and CDR2 as YYNGEE.

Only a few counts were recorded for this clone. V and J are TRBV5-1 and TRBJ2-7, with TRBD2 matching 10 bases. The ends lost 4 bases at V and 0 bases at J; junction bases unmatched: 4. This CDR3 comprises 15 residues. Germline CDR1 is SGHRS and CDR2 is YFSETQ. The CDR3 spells CASSGSGGGSYEQYF. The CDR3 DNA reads TGCGCCAGCAGCGGGAGCGGGGGGGGCTCCTACGAGCAGTACTTC.

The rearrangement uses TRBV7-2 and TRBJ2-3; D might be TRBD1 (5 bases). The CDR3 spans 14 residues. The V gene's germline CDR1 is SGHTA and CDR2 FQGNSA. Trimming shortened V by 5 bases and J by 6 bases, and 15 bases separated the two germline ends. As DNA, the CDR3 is TGTGCCAGCAGCCTACGGACACGTATGGATACGCAGTATTTT. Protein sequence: CASSLRTRMDTQYF.

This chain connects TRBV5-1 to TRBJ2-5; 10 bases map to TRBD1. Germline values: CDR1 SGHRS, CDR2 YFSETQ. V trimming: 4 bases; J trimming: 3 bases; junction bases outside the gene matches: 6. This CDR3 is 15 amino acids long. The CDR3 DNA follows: TGCGCCAGCAGCGAATCCGGGACAGGGGAAGAGACCCAGTACTTC. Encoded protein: CASSESGTGEETQYF. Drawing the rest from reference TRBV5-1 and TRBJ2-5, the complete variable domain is KAGVTQTPRYLIKTRGQQVTLSCSPISGHRSVSWYQQTPGQGLQFLFEYFSETQRNKGNFPGRFSGRQFSNSRSEMNVSTLELGDSALYLCASSESGTGEETQYFGPGTRLLVL.

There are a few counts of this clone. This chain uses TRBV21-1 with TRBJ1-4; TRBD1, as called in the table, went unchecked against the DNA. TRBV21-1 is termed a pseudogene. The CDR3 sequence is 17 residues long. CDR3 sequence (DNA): TGTGCCAGCAGCGAAAGAAAAGGACAGGGGGGATTCGGAAAACTGTTTTTT. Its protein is CASSERKGQGGFGKLFF.

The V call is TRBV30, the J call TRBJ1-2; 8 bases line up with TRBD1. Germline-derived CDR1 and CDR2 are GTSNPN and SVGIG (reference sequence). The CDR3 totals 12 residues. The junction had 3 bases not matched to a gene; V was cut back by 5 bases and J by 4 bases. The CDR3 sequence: CAWGQGGYGYTF. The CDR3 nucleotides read TGTGCCTGGGGACAGGGCGGCTATGGCTACACCTTC.

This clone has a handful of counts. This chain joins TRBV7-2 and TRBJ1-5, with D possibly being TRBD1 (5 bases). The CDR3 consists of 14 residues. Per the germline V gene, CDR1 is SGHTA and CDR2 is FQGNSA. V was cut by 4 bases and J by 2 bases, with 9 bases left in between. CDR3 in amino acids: CASSSSTGNQPQHF. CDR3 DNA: TGTGCCAGCAGCTCATCGACAGGCAATCAGCCCCAGCATTTT.

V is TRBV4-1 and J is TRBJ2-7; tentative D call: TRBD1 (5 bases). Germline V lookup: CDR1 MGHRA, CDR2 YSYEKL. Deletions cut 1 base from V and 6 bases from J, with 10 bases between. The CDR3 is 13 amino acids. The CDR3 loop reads CASSQGGSFEQYF. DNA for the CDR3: TGCGCCAGCAGCCAAGGGGGCTCGTTCGAGCAGTACTTC.